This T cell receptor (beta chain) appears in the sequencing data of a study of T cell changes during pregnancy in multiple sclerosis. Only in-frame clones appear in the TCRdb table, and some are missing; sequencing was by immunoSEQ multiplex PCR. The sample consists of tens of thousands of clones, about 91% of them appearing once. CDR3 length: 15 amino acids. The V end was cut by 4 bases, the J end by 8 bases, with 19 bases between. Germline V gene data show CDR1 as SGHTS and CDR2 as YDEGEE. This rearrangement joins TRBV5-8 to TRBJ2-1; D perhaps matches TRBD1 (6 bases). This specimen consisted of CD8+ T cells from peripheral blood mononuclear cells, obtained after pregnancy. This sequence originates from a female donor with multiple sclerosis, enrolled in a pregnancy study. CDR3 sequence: CASSAGQSKVYEQFF. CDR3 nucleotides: TGTGCCAGCAGCGCCGGACAGTCTAAAGTCTATGAGCAGTTCTTC.